This entry concerns a single T cell receptor beta chain. No antigen is known for it. Base-call qualities are not available, and no considerably larger clone is one nucleotide away. TCRbeta CDR3 regions were amplified from genomic DNA by means of the immunoSEQ Assay, a bias-controlled multiplex PCR. Under the source paper's analysis protocol: The number of nucleated cells in each sample was estimated by amplification of reference gene primers within the assay. To quantify the absolute abundance of each unique TCRbeta CDR3 rearrangement, sequence reads were collapsed and filtered. For each sample, productive Simpson clonality was calculated as the square root of Simpson's diversity index over productive rearrangements. TCRdb re-hosts the immuneACCESS table, in-frame sequences only. Its copies lack some clones; in the studies checked, an unresolved V gene accounts for under half of them, and the cause for the rest is not known. That table is the source of V, J and clone size, and D and trimming were worked out from the DNA. The sample table contains more than 250,000 clones; only one count was recorded for roughly 88% of them. The ten largest clones add up to around 1.6% of the sample.

The data were obtained in a study of blood T cell repertoires in COVID-19 (dated by TCRdb to 2018 to 2020). With regard to the full study: The collaborator samples originated in the United States, Italy and Spain and spanned the acute and convalescent phases of COVID-19. The material from the prospective study consisted of cDNA or gDNA derived from T cells, B-cell-depleted T cells, or PBMCs. The repertoires were released in a freely available public database intended as a resource for research on the immune response to SARS-CoV-2. Where available, HLA class I and class II types were taken from metadata supplied by the sample provider and were not determined by assay-based typing. The dataset comprised deeply sampled blood TCRbeta repertoires from subjects exposed to, actively infected with, or recovered from COVID-19. Samples were obtained from the ongoing ImmuneRACE study (first 160 participants) and from some 1,200 subjects provided by 6 global collaborators. A de-identified subject ID, COVID-19 status, age in years and sex were almost always included in the sample metadata.

In Seattle, one collaborating source enrolled patients while the infection was active and tracked those patients longitudinally over the course of disease. The collaborating institutions used their own protocols to collect whole blood in K2EDTA tubes. For TCRbeta analysis, collaborators shipped samples as frozen whole blood, isolated PBMCs, or DNA extracted from either of those sample types. Broader findings and caveats from the paper: Clinical and demographic metadata were provided uncurated, with the amount varying by source and participant.

The sequenced sample consisted of peripheral blood. This receptor was taken from a woman between 25 and 40 years old with COVID-19, enrolled during active disease.

The CDR3 sequence is CASSVQGFGNTIYF. The DNA is as follows: TGTGCCAGCAGCGTGCAGGGGTTTGGAAACACCATATATTTT. The rearrangement combines TRBV9 with TRBJ1-3; D gene: possibly TRBD1, on 6 matching bases. The V and J ends are trimmed by 2 bases and 3 bases, leaving 9 bases between them. From a lookup of the germline V gene, CDR1 and CDR2 are SGDLS and YYNGEE. The CDR3 holds 14 amino acids from the cysteine to the phenylalanine. The DNA shown is the 42-base CDR3, in frame from base 1.